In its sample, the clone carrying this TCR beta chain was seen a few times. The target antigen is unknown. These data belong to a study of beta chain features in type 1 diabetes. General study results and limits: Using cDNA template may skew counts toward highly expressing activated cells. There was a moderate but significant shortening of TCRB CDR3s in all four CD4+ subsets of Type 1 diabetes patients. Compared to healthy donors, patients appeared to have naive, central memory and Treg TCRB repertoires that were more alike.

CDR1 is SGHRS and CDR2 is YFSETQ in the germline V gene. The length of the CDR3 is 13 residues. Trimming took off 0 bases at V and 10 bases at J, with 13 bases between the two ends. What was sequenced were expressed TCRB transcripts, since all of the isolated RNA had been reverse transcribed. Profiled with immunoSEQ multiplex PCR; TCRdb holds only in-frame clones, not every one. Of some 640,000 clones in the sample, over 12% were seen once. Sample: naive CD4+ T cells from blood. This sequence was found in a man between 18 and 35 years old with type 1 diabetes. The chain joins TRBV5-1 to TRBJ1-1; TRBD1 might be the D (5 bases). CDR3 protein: CASSLEGAPSAFF. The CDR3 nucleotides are TGCGCCAGCAGCTTGGAAGGGGCCCCGTCAGCTTTCTTT.